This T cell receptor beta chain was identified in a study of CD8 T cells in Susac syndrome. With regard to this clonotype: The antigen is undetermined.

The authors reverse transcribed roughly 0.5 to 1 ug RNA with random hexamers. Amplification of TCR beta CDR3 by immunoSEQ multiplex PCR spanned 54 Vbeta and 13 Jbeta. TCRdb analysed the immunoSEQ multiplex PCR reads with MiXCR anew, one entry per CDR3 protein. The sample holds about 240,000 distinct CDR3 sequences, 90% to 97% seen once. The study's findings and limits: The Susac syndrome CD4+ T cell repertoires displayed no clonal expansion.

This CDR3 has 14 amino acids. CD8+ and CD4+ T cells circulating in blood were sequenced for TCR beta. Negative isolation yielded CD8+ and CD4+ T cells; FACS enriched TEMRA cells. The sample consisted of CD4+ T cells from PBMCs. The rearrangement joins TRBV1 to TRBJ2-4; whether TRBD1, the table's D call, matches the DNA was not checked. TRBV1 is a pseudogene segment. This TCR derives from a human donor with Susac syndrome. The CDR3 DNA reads TGCACCAGCAGCCCCAGGGGGGTCAAAAACATTCAGTACTTC. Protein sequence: CTSSPRGVKNIQYF.